This record looks at one TCR beta chain sequence and its context. The data stem from a study of radiotherapy plus CTLA-4 blockade in lung cancer. The table came from immunoSEQ multiplex PCR; TCRdb's copy has only in-frame clones and leaves some out. Among 52,000 or so clones listed, 70% to 85% were seen once. Sequencing was performed on peripheral blood, taken from a patient treated with radiotherapy plus ipilimumab. The receptor was derived from a human donor with non-small cell lung cancer who had a partial response to radiotherapy plus ipilimumab.

CDR3 sequence (DNA): TGTGCCTGGGCAGGGCTAAGAAATGAAAAACTGTTTTTT. Its translation: CAWAGLRNEKLFF. The rearrangement uses TRBV30 and TRBJ1-4; possible D gene TRBD1, 5 bases. Germline V CDR1 and CDR2: GTSNPN, SVGIG (reference sequence). Between the trimmed V and J ends, which lost 5 bases and 5 bases, there was a span of 12 bases. The CDR3 is 13 residues long.